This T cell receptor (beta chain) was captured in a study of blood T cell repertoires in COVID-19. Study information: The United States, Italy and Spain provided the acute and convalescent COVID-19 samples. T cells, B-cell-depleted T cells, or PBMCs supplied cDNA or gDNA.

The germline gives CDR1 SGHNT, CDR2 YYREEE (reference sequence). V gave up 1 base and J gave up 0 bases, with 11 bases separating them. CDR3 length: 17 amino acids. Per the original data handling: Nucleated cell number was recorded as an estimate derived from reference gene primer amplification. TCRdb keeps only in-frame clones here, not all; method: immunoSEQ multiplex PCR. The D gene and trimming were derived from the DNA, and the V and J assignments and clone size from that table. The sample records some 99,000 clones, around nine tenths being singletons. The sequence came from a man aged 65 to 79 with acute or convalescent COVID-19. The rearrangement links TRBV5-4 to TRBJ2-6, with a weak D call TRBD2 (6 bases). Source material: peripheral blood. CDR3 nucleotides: TGTGCCAGCAGCTTGAGGCAGGGACTCTCTGGGGCCAACGTCCTGACTTTC. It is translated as CASSLRQGLSGANVLTF.